This T cell receptor (beta chain) was identified during a study of shared clonotypes between healthy human individuals. Study in general: The study drew on two women and a few men aged 18 to 49 as donors. The plates for each donor numbered three CD4 naive, three CD4 memory, two CD8 naive and one CD8 memory.

Assay used: immunoSEQ multiplex PCR; TCRdb lists only in-frame clones, some missing. This sample carries about 680,000 clones, roughly 70% of them seen once, and the ten largest clones take 1.8%. The V gene's germline CDR1 is SEHNR and CDR2 FQNEAQ (reference sequence). V was pared by 5 bases and J by 2 bases, with 7 bases between. This CDR3 region has 12 residues. Those who donated, Caucasian adults without exception, all lived in Nashville, Tennessee. The receptor was derived from a woman younger than 45 in good health. V gene TRBV7-9 combines with J gene TRBJ2-7; the D gene is possibly TRBD1 (6 bases). What was sequenced was memory CD4+ T cells sorted from blood. Subset in this sample: CD45RA-negative fraction. In DNA, the CDR3 is TGTGCCAGCAGCCCAGGGGCCTACGAGCAGTACTTC. It encodes CASSPGAYEQYF.